This TCR beta chain came from a study of early T cells in non-severe SARS-CoV-2 infection. Turning to the study itself: Sequencing was performed on bulk RNA from unsorted whole blood, leaving chains unpaired.

In the library, individual cDNA molecules carried attached unique molecular identifiers. TCRdb redid the calling of the 5' RACE reads with MiXCR, one entry per CDR3 protein. The data hold fewer than 75,000 distinct CDR3 sequences, with 20% observed a single time. Study-level results: VDJdb matching skewed toward anti-spike CD8 responses, missing private and CD4 specificities.

This clonotype was counted a few times. Antigen specificity is unknown. This CDR3 comprises 15 residues. CDR1 and CDR2 (germline): SGHRS, YFSETQ. V gave up 4 bases and J gave up 8 bases, with 21 bases separating them. The TCR originated in an adult who was a healthcare worker with PCR-confirmed SARS-CoV-2 infection or an uninfected control (not recorded which). The chain employs TRBV5-1 and TRBJ1-2; maybe TRBD1 (6 bases). The sequenced sample was whole blood, obtained at baseline. CDR3 sequence reads: CASSHGGGFSEGYTF. In nucleotides, the CDR3 is TGCGCCAGCAGCCACGGAGGGGGGTTTTCAGAAGGCTACACCTTC. Full variable domain (remainder filled in from reference TRBV5-1 and TRBJ1-2): KAGVTQTPRYLIKTRGQQVTLSCSPISGHRSVSWYQQTPGQGLQFLFEYFSETQRNKGNFPGRFSGRQFSNSRSEMNVSTLELGDSALYLCASSHGGGFSEGYTFGSGTRLTVV.